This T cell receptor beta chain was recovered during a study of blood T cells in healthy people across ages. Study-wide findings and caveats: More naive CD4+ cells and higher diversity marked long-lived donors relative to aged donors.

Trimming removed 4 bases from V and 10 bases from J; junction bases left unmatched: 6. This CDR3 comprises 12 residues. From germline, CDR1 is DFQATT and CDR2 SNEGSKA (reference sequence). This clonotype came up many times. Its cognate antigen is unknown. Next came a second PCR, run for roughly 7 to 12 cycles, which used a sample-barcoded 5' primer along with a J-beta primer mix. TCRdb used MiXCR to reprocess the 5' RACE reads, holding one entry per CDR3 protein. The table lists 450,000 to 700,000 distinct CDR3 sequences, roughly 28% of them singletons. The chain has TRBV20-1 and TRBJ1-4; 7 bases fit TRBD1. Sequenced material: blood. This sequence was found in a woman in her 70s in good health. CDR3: CSAIQQGGKLFF. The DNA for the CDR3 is TGCAGTGCTATACAGCAGGGGGGAAAACTGTTTTTT.